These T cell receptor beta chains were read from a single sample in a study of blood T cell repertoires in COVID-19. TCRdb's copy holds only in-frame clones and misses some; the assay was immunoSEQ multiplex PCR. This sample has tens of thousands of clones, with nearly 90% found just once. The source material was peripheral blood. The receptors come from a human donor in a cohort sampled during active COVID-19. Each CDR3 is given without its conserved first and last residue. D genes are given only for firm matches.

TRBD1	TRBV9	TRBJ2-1	ASSVDGQGAREQF
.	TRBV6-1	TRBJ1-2	ASSEGGEGYGYT
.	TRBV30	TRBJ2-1	AWSVQAYNEQF
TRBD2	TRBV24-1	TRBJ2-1	ATSDGLAGDRNEQF
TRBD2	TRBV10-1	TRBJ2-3	ASSESSSGGLFMQY
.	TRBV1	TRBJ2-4	TSSQMGPPANIQY
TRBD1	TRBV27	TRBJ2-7	ASTSDRGNYEQY
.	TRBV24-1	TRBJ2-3	ATSGTAERGDTQY
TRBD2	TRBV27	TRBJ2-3	ASRPGTSGGADTQY
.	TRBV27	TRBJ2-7	ASSTTGISTYEQY
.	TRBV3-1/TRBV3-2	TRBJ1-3	ASSQEFVSSSGNTIY
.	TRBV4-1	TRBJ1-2	ASSQVEGKKNYGYT
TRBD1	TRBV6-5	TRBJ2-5	ASRDRGRQETQY
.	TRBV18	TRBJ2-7	ASSPPGQPRGEQY
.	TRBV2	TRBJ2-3	ASSVGGGRTDTQY
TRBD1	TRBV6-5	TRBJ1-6	ASNTGGASNSPLH
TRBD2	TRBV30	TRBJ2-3	AWSIPTSGGPGTQY
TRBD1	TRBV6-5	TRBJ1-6	AIRTGDNSPLH
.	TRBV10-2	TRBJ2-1	AMAETSYNEQF